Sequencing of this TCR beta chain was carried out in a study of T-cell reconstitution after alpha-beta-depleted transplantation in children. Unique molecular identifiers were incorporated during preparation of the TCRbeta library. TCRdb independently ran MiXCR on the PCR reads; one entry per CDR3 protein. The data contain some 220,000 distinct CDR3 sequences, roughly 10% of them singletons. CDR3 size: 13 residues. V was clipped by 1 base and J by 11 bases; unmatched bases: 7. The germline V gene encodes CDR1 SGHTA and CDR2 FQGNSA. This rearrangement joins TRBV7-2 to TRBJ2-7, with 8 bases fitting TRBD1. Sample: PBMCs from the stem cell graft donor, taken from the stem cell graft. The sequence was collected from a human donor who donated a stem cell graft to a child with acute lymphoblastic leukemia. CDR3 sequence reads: CASSLVETGEKYF. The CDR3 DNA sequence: TGTGCCAGCAGCTTAGTAGAGACAGGGGAAAAGTACTTC.